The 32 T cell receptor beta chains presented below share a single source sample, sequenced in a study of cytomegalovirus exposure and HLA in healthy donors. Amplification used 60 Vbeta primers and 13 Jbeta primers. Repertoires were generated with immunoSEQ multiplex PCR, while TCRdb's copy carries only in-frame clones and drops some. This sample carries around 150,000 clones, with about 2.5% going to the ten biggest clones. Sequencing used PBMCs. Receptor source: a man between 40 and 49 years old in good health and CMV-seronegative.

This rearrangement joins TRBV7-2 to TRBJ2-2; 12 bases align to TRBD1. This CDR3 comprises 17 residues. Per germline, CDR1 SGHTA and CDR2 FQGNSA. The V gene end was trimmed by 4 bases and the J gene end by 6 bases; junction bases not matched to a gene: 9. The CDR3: CASSSEGQGALAGELFF. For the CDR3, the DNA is TGTGCCAGCAGCTCCGAGGGACAGGGGGCTCTCGCCGGGGAGCTGTTTTTT. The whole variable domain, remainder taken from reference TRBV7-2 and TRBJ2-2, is GAGVSQSPSNKVTEKGKDVELRCDPISGHTALYWYRQSLGQGLEFLIYFQGNSAPDKSGLPSDRFSAERTGGSVSTLTIQRTQQEDSAVYLCASSSEGQGALAGELFFGEGSRLTVL.

This CDR3 reads CSAPRQGAQYF. CDR3 nucleotides: TGCAGTGCCCCGAGACAGGGGGCCCAGTACTTC. This chain connects TRBV20-1 to TRBJ2-5, with 9 nucleotides matching TRBD1. Germline V lookup: CDR1 DFQATT, CDR2 SNEGSKA (reference sequence). The CDR3 is 11 residues long. V lost 6 bases to trimming and J lost 9 bases; unmatched junction nucleotides: 5.

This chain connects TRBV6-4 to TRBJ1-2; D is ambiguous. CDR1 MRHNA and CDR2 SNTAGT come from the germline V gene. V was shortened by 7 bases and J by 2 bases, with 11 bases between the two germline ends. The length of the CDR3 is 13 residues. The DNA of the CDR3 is TGTGCCAGCACCTCCGACATGAACTATGGCTACACCTTC. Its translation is CASTSDMNYGYTF.

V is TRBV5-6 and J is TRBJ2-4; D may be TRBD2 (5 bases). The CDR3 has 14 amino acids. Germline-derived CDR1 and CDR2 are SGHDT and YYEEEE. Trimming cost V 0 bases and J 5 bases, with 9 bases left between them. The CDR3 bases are TGTGCCAGCAGCTTGGGAGGGTGGGAAAACATTCAGTACTTC. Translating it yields CASSLGGWENIQYF.

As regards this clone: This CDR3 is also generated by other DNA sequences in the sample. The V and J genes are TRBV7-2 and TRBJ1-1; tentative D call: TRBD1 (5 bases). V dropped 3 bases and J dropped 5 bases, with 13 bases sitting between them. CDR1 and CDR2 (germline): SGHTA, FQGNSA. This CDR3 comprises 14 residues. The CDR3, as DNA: TGTGCCAGCAGCTTTAGTGGGGCGGAAACTGAAGCTTTCTTT. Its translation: CASSFSGAETEAFF.

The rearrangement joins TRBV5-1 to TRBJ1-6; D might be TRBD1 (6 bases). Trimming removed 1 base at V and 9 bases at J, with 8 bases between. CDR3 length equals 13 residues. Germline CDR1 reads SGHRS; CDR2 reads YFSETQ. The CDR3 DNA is TGCGCCAGCAGCTTGACAGGGTTTTCACCCCTCCACTTT. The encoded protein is CASSLTGFSPLHF.

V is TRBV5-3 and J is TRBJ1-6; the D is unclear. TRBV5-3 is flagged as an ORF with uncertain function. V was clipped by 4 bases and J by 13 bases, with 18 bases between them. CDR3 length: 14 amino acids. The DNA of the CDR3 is TGTGCCAGAAGCACGTGGGTACATGGAGTGCCCCTCCACTTT. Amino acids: CARSTWVHGVPLHF.

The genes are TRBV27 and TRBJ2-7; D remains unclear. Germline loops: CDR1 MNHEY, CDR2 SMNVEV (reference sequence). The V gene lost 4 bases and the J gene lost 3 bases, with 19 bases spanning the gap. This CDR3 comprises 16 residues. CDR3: CASSYERQALGYEQYF. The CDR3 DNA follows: TGTGCCAGCAGTTACGAAAGGCAGGCCCTGGGCTACGAGCAGTACTTC.

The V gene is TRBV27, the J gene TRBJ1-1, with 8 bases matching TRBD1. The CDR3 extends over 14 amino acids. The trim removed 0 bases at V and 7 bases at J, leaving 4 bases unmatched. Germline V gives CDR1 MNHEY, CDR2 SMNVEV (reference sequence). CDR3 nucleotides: TGTGCCAGCAGTTTATCCGCACAGGGGGGTGAAGCTTTCTTT. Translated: CASSLSAQGGEAFF.

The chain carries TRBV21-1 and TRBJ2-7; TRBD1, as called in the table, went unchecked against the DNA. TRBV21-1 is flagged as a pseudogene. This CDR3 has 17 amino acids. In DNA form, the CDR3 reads TGTGCCAGCAGCTTAAAACCGGCCCAGGGGGTTAGGAACGAGCAGTACTTC. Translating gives CASSLKPAQGVRNEQYF.

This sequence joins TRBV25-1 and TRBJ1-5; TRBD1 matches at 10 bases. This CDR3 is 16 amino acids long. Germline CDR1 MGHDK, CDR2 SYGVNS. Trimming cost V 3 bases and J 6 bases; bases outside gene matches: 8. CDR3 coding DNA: TGTGCCAGCAGTGATATCGGGGACAGGGGCACTCAGCCCCAGCATTTT. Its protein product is CASSDIGDRGTQPQHF.

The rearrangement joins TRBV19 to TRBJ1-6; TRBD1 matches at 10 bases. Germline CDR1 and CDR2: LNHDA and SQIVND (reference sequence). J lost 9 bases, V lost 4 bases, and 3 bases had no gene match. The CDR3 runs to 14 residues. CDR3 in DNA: TGTGCCAGTAGTACGGGACAGGGGCGTTCACCCCTCCACTTT. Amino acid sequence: CASSTGQGRSPLHF.

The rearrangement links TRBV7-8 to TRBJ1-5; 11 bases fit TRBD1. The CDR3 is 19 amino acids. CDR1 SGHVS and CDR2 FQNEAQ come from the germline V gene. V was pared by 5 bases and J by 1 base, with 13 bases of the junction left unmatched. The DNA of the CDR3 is TGTGCCAGCAGCCGACTGGGACAGGGGGAATTATGGAGCAATCAGCCCCAGCATTTT. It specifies CASSRLGQGELWSNQPQHF.

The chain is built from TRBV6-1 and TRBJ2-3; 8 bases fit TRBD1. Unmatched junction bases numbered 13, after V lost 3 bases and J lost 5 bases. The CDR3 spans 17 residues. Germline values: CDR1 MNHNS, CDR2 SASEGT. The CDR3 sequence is CASSETPGQGMRDTQYF. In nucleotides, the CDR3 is TGTGCCAGCAGTGAGACCCCCGGACAGGGAATGCGAGATACGCAGTATTTT.

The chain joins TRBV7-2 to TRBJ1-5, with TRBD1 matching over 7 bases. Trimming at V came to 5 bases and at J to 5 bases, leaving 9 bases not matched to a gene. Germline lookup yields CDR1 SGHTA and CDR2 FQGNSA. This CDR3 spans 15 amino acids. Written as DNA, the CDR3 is TGTGCCAGCAGCGCCAGGGGGTTTCCGGATCAGCCCCAGCATTTT. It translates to CASSARGFPDQPQHF.

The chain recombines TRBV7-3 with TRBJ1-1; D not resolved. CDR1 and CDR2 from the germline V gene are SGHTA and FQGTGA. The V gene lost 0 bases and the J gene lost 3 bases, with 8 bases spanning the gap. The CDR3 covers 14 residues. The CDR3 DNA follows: TGTGCCAGCAGCTTAACGCCTACAGACACTGAAGCTTTCTTT. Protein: CASSLTPTDTEAFF.

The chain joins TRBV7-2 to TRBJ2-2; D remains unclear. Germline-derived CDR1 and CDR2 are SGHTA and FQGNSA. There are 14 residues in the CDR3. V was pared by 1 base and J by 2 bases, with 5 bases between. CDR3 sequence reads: CASSLVPNTGELFF. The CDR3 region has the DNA TGTGCCAGCAGCTTAGTCCCTAACACCGGGGAGCTGTTTTTT. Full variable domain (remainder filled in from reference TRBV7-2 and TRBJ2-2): GAGVSQSPSNKVTEKGKDVELRCDPISGHTALYWYRQSLGQGLEFLIYFQGNSAPDKSGLPSDRFSAERTGGSVSTLTIQRTQQEDSAVYLCASSLVPNTGELFFGEGSRLTVL.

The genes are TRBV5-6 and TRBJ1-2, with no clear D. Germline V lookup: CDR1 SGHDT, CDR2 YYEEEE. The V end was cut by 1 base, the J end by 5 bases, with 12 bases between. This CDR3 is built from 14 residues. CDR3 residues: CASSLITEWYGYTF. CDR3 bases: TGTGCCAGCAGCTTGATAACAGAATGGTATGGCTACACCTTC.

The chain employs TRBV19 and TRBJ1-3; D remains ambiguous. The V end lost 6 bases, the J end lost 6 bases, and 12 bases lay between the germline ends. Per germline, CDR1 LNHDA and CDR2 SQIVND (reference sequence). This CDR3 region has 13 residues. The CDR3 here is CASSTTQSNTIYF. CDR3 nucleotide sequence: TGTGCCAGTAGCACAACACAGTCAAACACCATATATTTT. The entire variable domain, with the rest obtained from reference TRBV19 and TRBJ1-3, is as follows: DGGITQSPKYLFRKEGQNVTLSCEQNLNHDAMYWYRQDPGQGLRLIYYSQIVNDFQKGDIAEGYSVSREKKESFPLTVTSAQKNPTAFYLCASSTTQSNTIYFGEGSWLTVV.

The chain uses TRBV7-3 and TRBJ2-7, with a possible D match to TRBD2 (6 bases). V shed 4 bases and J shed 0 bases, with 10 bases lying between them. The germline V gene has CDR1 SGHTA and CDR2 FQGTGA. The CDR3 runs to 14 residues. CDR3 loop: CASSSSGSSYEQYF. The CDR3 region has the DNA TGTGCCAGCAGCTCCTCCGGGAGCTCCTACGAGCAGTACTTC. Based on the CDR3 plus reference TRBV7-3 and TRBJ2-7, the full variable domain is GAGVSQTPSNKVTEKGKYVELRCDPISGHTALYWYRQSLGQGPEFLIYFQGTGAADDSGLPNDRFFAVRPEGSVSTLKIQRTERGDSAVYLCASSSSGSSYEQYFGPGTRLTVT.

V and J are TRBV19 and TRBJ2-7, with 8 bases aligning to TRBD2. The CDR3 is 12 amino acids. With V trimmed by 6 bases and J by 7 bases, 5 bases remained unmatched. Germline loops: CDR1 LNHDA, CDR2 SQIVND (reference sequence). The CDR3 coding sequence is TGTGCCAGTAGATCCGGCGGGGGGGAGCAGTACTTC. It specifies CASRSGGGEQYF.

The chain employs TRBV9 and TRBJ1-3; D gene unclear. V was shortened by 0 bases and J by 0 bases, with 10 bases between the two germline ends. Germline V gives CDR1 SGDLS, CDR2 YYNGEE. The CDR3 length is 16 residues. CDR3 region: CASSVDVIGSGNTIYF. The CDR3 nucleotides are TGTGCCAGCAGCGTAGACGTCATCGGCTCTGGAAACACCATATATTTT.

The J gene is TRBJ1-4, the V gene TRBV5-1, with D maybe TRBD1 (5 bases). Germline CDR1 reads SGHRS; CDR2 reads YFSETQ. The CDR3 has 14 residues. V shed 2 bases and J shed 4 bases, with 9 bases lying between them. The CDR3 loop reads CASSFKGDNEKLFF. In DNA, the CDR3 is TGCGCCAGCAGCTTTAAAGGGGATAATGAAAAACTGTTTTTT. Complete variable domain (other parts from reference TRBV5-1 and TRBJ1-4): KAGVTQTPRYLIKTRGQQVTLSCSPISGHRSVSWYQQTPGQGLQFLFEYFSETQRNKGNFPGRFSGRQFSNSRSEMNVSTLELGDSALYLCASSFKGDNEKLFFGSGTQLSVL.

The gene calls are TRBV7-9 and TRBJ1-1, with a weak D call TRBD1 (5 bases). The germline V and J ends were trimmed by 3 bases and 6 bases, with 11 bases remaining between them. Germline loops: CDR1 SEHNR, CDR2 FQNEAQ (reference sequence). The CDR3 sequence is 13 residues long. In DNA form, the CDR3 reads TGTGCCAGCAGCTTGGGGGGGATCCCTGAAGCTTTCTTT. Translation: CASSLGGIPEAFF.

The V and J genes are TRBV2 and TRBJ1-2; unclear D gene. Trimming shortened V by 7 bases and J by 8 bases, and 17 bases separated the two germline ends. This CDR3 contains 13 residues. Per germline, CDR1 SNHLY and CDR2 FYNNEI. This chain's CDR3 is CASTSLKSGGYTF. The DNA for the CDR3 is TGTGCCAGCACGAGCCTAAAATCGGGGGGCTACACCTTC. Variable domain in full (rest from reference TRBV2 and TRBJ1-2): EPEVTQTPSHQVTQMGQEVILRCVPISNHLYFYWYRQILGQKVEFLVSFYNNEISEKSEIFDDQFSVERPDGSNFTLKIRSTKLEDSAMYFCASTSLKSGGYTFGSGTRLTVV.

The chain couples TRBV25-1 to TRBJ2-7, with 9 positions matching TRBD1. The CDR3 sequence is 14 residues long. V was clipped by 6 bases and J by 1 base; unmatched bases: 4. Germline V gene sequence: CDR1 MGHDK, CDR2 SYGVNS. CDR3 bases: TGTGCCAGCAGCGCCGGGACAGGGTCCTACGAGCAGTACTTC. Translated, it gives CASSAGTGSYEQYF.

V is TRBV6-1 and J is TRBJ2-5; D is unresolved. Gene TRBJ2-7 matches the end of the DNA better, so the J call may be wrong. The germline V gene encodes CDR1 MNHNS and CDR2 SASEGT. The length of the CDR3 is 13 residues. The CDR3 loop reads CASTRELSYEQYF. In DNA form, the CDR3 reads TGTGCCAGCACGCGCGAGCTAAGCTACGAGCAGTACTTC.

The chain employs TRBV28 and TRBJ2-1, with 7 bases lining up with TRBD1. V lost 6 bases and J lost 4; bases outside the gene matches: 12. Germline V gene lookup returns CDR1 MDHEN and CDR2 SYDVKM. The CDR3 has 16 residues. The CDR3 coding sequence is TGTGCCAGCAGCGGAGGACGACAGGGCCCTTACAATGAGCAGTTCTTC. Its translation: CASSGGRQGPYNEQFF.

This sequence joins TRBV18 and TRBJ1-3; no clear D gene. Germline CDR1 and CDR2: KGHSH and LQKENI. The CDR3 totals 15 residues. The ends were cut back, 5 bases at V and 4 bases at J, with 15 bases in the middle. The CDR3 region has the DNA TGTGCCAGCTCAAAATTATCAGGATCCGGAAACACCATATATTTT. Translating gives CASSKLSGSGNTIYF.

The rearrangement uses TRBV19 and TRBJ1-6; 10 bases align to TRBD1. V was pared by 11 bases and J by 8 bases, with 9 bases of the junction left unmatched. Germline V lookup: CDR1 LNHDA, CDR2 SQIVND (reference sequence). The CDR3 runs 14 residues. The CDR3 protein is CASTGGQGHSPLHF. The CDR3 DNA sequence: TGTGCCTCCACCGGGGGACAGGGGCATTCACCCCTCCACTTT.

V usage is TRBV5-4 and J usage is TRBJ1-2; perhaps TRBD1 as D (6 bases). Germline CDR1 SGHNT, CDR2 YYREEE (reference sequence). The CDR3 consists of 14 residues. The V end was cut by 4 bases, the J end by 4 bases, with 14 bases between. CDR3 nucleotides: TGTGCCAGCAGCAAAGAGGGGGTTTCCTATGGCTACACCTTC. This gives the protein CASSKEGVSYGYTF.

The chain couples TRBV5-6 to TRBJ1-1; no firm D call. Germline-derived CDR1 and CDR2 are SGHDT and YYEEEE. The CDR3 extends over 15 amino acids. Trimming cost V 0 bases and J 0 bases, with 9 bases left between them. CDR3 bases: TGTGCCAGCAGCTTGGCTTCCAGCGTGAACACTGAAGCTTTCTTT. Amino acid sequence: CASSLASSVNTEAFF.